A single sample gave rise to the 19 T cell receptor beta chains below, sequenced in a study of blood T cell repertoires in COVID-19. The data were produced by immunoSEQ multiplex PCR, yet TCRdb's version contains in-frame clones alone and is incomplete. The sample has under 200,000 clones; 86% are singletons. Sequencing was done on a sample of peripheral blood. The receptors derive from a woman aged 55-69 years with COVID-19, enrolled during active disease.

V gene TRBV7-9 combines with J gene TRBJ2-1, with TRBD2 matching over 11 bases. Unmatched junction bases numbered 3, after V lost 5 bases and J lost 3 bases. The length of the CDR3 is 15 residues. Germline CDR1 SEHNR, CDR2 FQNEAQ (reference sequence). The CDR3 DNA is TGTGCCAGCAGCGGGGGGACTAGCGGCTACAATGAGCAGTTCTTC. Translation gives CASSGGTSGYNEQFF. Supplemented by reference TRBV7-9 and TRBJ2-1, the full variable domain reads DTGVSQNPRHKITKRGQNVTFRCDPISEHNRLYWYRQTLGQGPEFLTYFQNEAQLEKSRLLSDRFSAERPKGSFSTLEIQRTEQGDSAMYLCASSGGTSGYNEQFFGPGTRLTVL.

This sequence joins TRBV23-1 and TRBJ1-2, with 9 bases fitting TRBD1. TRBV23-1 is flagged as an ORF with uncertain function. V was clipped by 7 bases and J by 7 bases; unmatched bases: 16. The CDR3 runs 16 residues. CDR3: CASKGVPATGGSGYTF. The CDR3 nucleotides read TGCGCCAGCAAGGGGGTCCCTGCAACAGGGGGCTCTGGCTACACCTTC.

This rearrangement joins TRBV27 to TRBJ1-3, with TRBD1 identical over 11 bases. Per the germline V gene, CDR1 is MNHEY and CDR2 is SMNVEV (reference sequence). V shed 5 bases, J shed 3 bases, and the junction held 6 bases outside the gene matches. The CDR3 is made up of 16 amino acids. CDR3 coding DNA: TGTGCCAGCAGTCCAGGACAGGGGGCGATTGGAAACACCATATATTTT. Its protein product is CASSPGQGAIGNTIYF.

The chain carries TRBV7-2 and TRBJ1-1; TRBD1 aligns across 7 bases. The germline V gene encodes CDR1 SGHTA and CDR2 FQGNSA. V was pared by 0 bases and J by 4 bases, with 8 bases of the junction left unmatched. The CDR3 spans 16 residues. The CDR3 reads CASSLAPGGKGTEAFF. The CDR3 DNA reads as TGTGCCAGCAGCTTAGCTCCAGGGGGGAAGGGCACTGAAGCTTTCTTT. Drawing the rest from reference TRBV7-2 and TRBJ1-1, the complete variable domain is GAGVSQSPSNKVTEKGKDVELRCDPISGHTALYWYRQSLGQGLEFLIYFQGNSAPDKSGLPSDRFSAERTGGSVSTLTIQRTQQEDSAVYLCASSLAPGGKGTEAFFGQGTRLTVV.

The genes are TRBV6-5 and TRBJ1-1; D gene unclear. Germline assignment: CDR1 MNHEY and CDR2 SVGAGI. The length of the CDR3 is 12 residues. Trimming took 7 bases from V and 6 from J, leaving 12 bases between them. The CDR3 protein is CASTHSGSEAFF. The CDR3 DNA reads TGTGCCAGCACCCACAGTGGGTCTGAAGCTTTCTTT.

This clone appeared once. A junction end diverges from the germline sequence, so it may reflect a read error. V and J are TRBV30 and TRBJ2-5; D not certain. Germline V CDR1 and CDR2: GTSNPN, SVGIG (reference sequence). CDR3 length: 10 amino acids. The DNA for the CDR3 is TGTGCCTGGAGTTCTTACAGCCTCCACTTC. It translates to CAWSSYSLHF.

The J gene is TRBJ1-1, the V gene TRBV12-3 or TRBV12-4; D not resolved. The CDR3 spans 13 residues. Trimming cost V 4 bases and J 2 bases, with 8 bases left between them. In DNA, the CDR3 is TGTGCCAGCAGTTCCTACAGTAACACTGAAGCTTTCTTT. It is translated as CASSSYSNTEAFF.

Here the CDR3 reads CASSSGLAVTDTQYF. The CDR3 DNA is TGTGCCAGCAGTTCGGGACTAGCGGTCACAGATACGCAGTATTTT. This chain joins TRBV6-2 or TRBV6-3 and TRBJ2-3, with 11 bases aligning to TRBD2. Germline V gene lookup returns CDR1 MNHEY and CDR2 SVGEGT. V shed 4 bases, J shed 2 bases, and the junction held 2 bases outside the gene matches. CDR3 length: 15 amino acids.

This chain joins TRBV6-5 and TRBJ2-2; 7 nucleotides agree with TRBD2. The V gene end was trimmed by 2 bases and the J gene end by 1 base; junction bases not matched to a gene: 4. Germline CDR1 is MNHEY and CDR2 is SVGAGI. This CDR3 is 16 amino acids long. The CDR3 sequence is CASSYRGGRNTGELFF. The CDR3, as DNA: TGTGCCAGCAGTTACAGGGGCGGGAGGAACACCGGGGAGCTGTTTTTT.

The chain couples TRBV20-1 to TRBJ1-5; D is unclear. CDR3 length equals 14 residues. Trimming took off 3 bases at V and 4 bases at J, with 13 bases between the two ends. Germline V gene sequence: CDR1 DFQATT, CDR2 SNEGSKA (reference sequence). The chain's CDR3 is CSASRDGGNQPQHF. The CDR3 DNA sequence: TGCAGTGCTAGTAGGGATGGAGGGAATCAGCCCCAGCATTTT.

The gene calls are TRBV27 and TRBJ1-4, with 9 bases matching TRBD1. V was pared by 8 bases and J by 11 bases, with 9 bases of the junction left unmatched. Germline V gives CDR1 MNHEY, CDR2 SMNVEV (reference sequence). The CDR3 runs 13 residues. The CDR3 DNA reads TGTGCCAGCGAGGTACAGGGGGCGCGTAAACTGTTTTTT. Its protein product is CASEVQGARKLFF.

This clone was seen a handful of times. J is TRBJ2-7 and V is TRBV28, with a weak D call TRBD1 (7 bases). Trimming cost V 11 bases and J 2 bases, with 16 bases left between them. This CDR3 comprises 13 residues. Germline-derived CDR1 and CDR2 are MDHEN and SYDVKM. The CDR3 spells CAAGGGGTYEQYF. The DNA for the CDR3 is TGTGCCGCCGGAGGGGGCGGGACCTACGAGCAGTACTTC.

This clone was found once. The genes are TRBV18 and TRBJ1-3; D is perhaps TRBD1 (6 bases). CDR1 is KGHSH and CDR2 is LQKENI in the germline V gene. V was shortened by 1 base and J by 4 bases, with 11 bases between the two germline ends. The CDR3 loop spans 15 amino acids. This chain's CDR3 is CASSPRAQGGNTIYF. Here the CDR3 DNA reads TGTGCCAGCTCACCACGGGCACAGGGAGGAAACACCATATATTTT.

This clone was detected once. The gene calls are TRBV29-1 and TRBJ1-4; 8 bases align to TRBD1. The CDR3 spans 14 residues. Trimming cost V 4 bases and J 4 bases; bases outside gene matches: 5. The germline CDR1 and CDR2 sequences are SQVTM and ANQGSEA. CDR3 in amino acids: CSVAGTGLNEKLFF. The CDR3 coding sequence is TGCAGCGTTGCTGGGACAGGCCTTAATGAAAAACTGTTTTTT.

The rearrangement joins TRBV19 to TRBJ1-5; 7 nucleotides align to TRBD1. The V segment lost 9 bases and the J segment 4 bases; nucleotides outside the gene matches: 12. The CDR3 length is 15 residues. Germline V gene lookup returns CDR1 LNHDA and CDR2 SQIVND (reference sequence). CDR3 nucleotides: TGTGCCAGCAGTCCCGGGACAGTACCGAATCAGCCCCAGCATTTT. The encoded protein is CASSPGTVPNQPQHF.

The chain uses TRBV18 and TRBJ1-6; 9 bases line up with TRBD1. Germline V gives CDR1 KGHSH, CDR2 LQKENI. The CDR3 is 16 amino acids. J was trimmed by 6 bases and V by 2 bases; bases with no gene match: 5. For the CDR3, the DNA is TGTGCCAGCTCACCAAGGGGACAGGGTGTTAATTCACCCCTCCACTTT. Residues: CASSPRGQGVNSPLHF.

The V and J genes are TRBV5-4 and TRBJ1-3; no clear D gene. Germline V gene sequence: CDR1 SGHNT, CDR2 YYREEE (reference sequence). The CDR3 sequence is 15 residues long. Trimming took 0 bases from V and 0 from J, leaving 7 bases between them. The CDR3 protein is CASSLVGNSGNTIYF. In DNA, the CDR3 is TGTGCCAGCAGCTTGGTCGGGAACTCTGGAAACACCATATATTTT.

The chain carries TRBV6-5 and TRBJ2-3; 7 bases align to TRBD1. J lost 4 bases, V lost 6 bases, and 7 bases had no gene match. This CDR3 is 14 amino acids long. Germline-derived CDR1 and CDR2 are MNHEY and SVGAGI. Here the CDR3 DNA reads TGTGCCAGCAGGCAGACAGGGACCCCAGATACGCAGTATTTT. This sequence encodes CASRQTGTPDTQYF.

The chain recombines TRBV5-1 with TRBJ1-3; 7 bases are a match to TRBD1. This CDR3 has 17 amino acids. The J segment lost 5 bases and the V segment lost 1 base, leaving 12 bases of the junction unmatched. CDR1 is SGHRS, CDR2 YFSETQ, per germline. The DNA for the CDR3 is TGCGCCAGCAGCTTGTTCGTCAGGGGGAATAGTAGAAACACCATATATTTT. Amino acid sequence: CASSLFVRGNSRNTIYF.